This is a list of T cell receptor beta chains from one sample in a study of tumor and adjacent non-tumor tissue in lung cancer. TCRdb re-called the multiplex PCR reads with MiXCR, one entry per CDR3 protein. The data show under 95,000 distinct CDR3 sequences, about four fifths seen once. What was sequenced was distant non-tumor lung tissue. Receptors originate from a man aged 55 to 70 with non-small cell lung cancer. The CDR3 runs from the conserved cysteine through the conserved F or W. D genes are given only for firm matches. The size entry is marked missing in some rows and otherwise reads once, few, many or a size class.

abundance: NA
j_gene: TRBJ1-1
v_gene: TRBV11-2
len: 15
d_gene: TRBD1
CDR3nt: TGTACCAGCAGCCATTTCCAGGGGGGGGACACTGAAGTTTTCTTT
CDR3aa: CTSSHFQGGDTEVFF

abundance: many
j_gene: TRBJ2-3
v_gene: TRBV7-9
len: 17
d_gene: TRBD2
CDR3nt: TGTGCCAGCAGCCCAGCGGTACTAGCGGGAGCTGCAGATACGCAGTATTTT
CDR3aa: CASSPAVLAGAADTQYF

abundance: NA
j_gene: TRBJ2-3
v_gene: TRBV20-1
len: 14
d_gene: TRBD2
CDR3nt: TGCTGTGCTAGCGGTGGGAGGAAGACAGACACGCAGTATTTT
CDR3aa: CCASGGRKTDTQYF

abundance: NA
j_gene: TRBJ1-2
v_gene: TRBV20-1
len: 15
d_gene: TRBD1
CDR3nt: TGCAGTGTTAGAGAGTGGGCAGGGGGTGCGTATGGCTACACCTTC
CDR3aa: CSVREWAGGAYGYTF

abundance: NA
j_gene: TRBJ2-7
v_gene: TRBV20-1
len: 15
d_gene: TRBD2
CDR3nt: TGCAGTGCTAGAGATGGACTAGTGAATTCCTACGAGCAGAATTTC
CDR3aa: CSARDGLVNSYEQNF

abundance: NA
j_gene: TRBJ2-2
v_gene: TRBV10-3
len: 15
d_gene: NA
CDR3nt: TGTGCCACCCGAGCCGGGACGCATAACACCGGGGAGCTGTTTTTT
CDR3aa: CATRAGTHNTGELFF

abundance: NA
j_gene: TRBJ2-2
v_gene: TRBV7-8
len: 17
d_gene: NA
CDR3nt: TGTGCCAGCAGCTTTCCGGGACAAGGGGTAAGCACCGGGGAGCTGTTTTTT
CDR3aa: CASSFPGQGVSTGELFF

abundance: NA
j_gene: TRBJ2-1
v_gene: TRBV11-1
len: 18
d_gene: NA
CDR3nt: TGTCCCAGCAGCTTAGCGCAAGTCTATGCGTGGCAGATCCCCCCGCAGTTCTTC
CDR3aa: CPSSLAQVYAWQIPPQFF

abundance: NA
j_gene: TRBJ1-5
v_gene: TRBV6-5
len: 14
d_gene: NA
CDR3nt: TGTGCCAGCAGTTACTCGAGAGGGAATCAGCCCCAGCATTTT
CDR3aa: CASSYSRGNQPQHF

abundance: many
j_gene: TRBJ2-7
v_gene: TRBV4-3
len: 14
d_gene: NA
CDR3nt: TGCGCCGGCAGCCAAGCGGCGGGGAGCTTGGACCCCTCCTTC
CDR3aa: CAGSQAAGSLDPSF

abundance: NA
j_gene: TRBJ2-1
v_gene: TRBV20-1
len: 15
d_gene: TRBD2
CDR3nt: TGCAGTGCTAGAGAAACTAGCGGTGTAGCCAATGAGCAATCCTTC
CDR3aa: CSARETSGVANEQSF

abundance: many
j_gene: TRBJ2-2
v_gene: TRBV6-5
len: 15
d_gene: NA
CDR3nt: TGTGCCAGCAGTTTTGACAGCGCGAACACCGGGGAGCTGTTTTTT
CDR3aa: CASSFDSANTGELFF

abundance: NA
j_gene: TRBJ2-3
v_gene: TRBV11-2
len: 14
d_gene: TRBD2
CDR3nt: TGTGCTAGCTGCTTTTTAGCGGGGGGCGTTCAGCAGTATTTT
CDR3aa: CASCFLAGGVQQYF

abundance: NA
j_gene: TRBJ1-1
v_gene: TRBV6-6
len: 14
d_gene: NA
CDR3nt: TGTGCCAGCAGCCGACAGGTTGTGAACACTGATGCTTTATTT
CDR3aa: CASSRQVVNTDALF

abundance: NA
j_gene: TRBJ1-2
v_gene: TRBV11-2
len: 15
d_gene: NA
CDR3nt: TGTGCCAGCAGCCCTCTTGGGGGCGGAGCCTTCGGCTATACCTTC
CDR3aa: CASSPLGGGAFGYTF

abundance: NA
j_gene: TRBJ2-7
v_gene: TRBV20-1
len: 12
d_gene: NA
CDR3nt: TGCAGTGCTAGTGCGGTCACGTCCGAGCATTACTTC
CDR3aa: CSASAVTSEHYF

abundance: NA
j_gene: TRBJ2-3
v_gene: TRBV20-1
len: 14
d_gene: TRBD2
CDR3nt: TGCACTGCCTCGGACATTCGGGGGGCAGATACGCAGTATTTT
CDR3aa: CTASDIRGADTQYF

abundance: NA
j_gene: TRBJ2-3
v_gene: TRBV5-4
len: 15
d_gene: NA
CDR3nt: TGTGCCAGCAACTTGGCCGTGGGGAGCACAGATATGCAGTATTTT
CDR3aa: CASNLAVGSTDMQYF

abundance: NA
j_gene: TRBJ2-7
v_gene: TRBV12-3/TRBV12-4
len: 12
d_gene: NA
CDR3nt: TGTGTCAGCAGATTAGTTGGGTACGAGCAGTACTTC
CDR3aa: CVSRLVGYEQYF

abundance: NA
j_gene: TRBJ2-1
v_gene: TRBV20-1
len: 11
d_gene: NA
CDR3nt: TGCATTGCAACAGGGTTAGATGAGCAGTTCTTC
CDR3aa: CIATGLDEQFF

abundance: few
j_gene: TRBJ2-2
v_gene: TRBV6-1
len: 16
d_gene: NA
CDR3nt: TGTGCCAGCAAACGTAAGGACGGATTGAGGACCGGGGAGCTGTTTTTT
CDR3aa: CASKRKDGLRTGELFF

abundance: NA
j_gene: TRBJ1-1
v_gene: TRBV11-2
len: 14
d_gene: NA
CDR3nt: TGTGCCAGCATGTTACTCGGGAGGGGCACTGAAGTTTTCTTT
CDR3aa: CASMLLGRGTEVFF

abundance: many
j_gene: TRBJ2-3
v_gene: TRBV4-2
len: 15
d_gene: NA
CDR3nt: TGTGCCAGCAGCCAAGACAGGGTCCCCACAGATACGCAGTATTTT
CDR3aa: CASSQDRVPTDTQYF

abundance: many
j_gene: TRBJ2-5
v_gene: TRBV5-4
len: 15
d_gene: TRBD1
CDR3nt: TGTGCCAGCAGCTTGAGGCAGGGGGCACAAGAGACCCAGTACTTC
CDR3aa: CASSLRQGAQETQYF

abundance: NA
j_gene: TRBJ2-3
v_gene: TRBV11-3
len: 13
d_gene: NA
CDR3nt: TGTGCCAGCGGTTTTCAGTGGGCAGATACGCAGTATTTT
CDR3aa: CASGFQWADTQYF

abundance: NA
j_gene: TRBJ2-6
v_gene: TRBV11-2
len: 19
d_gene: NA
CDR3nt: TGTGCCAGCAGCTTAGTTCCAATGGACGGGCCCTCTGGGGCTAACGTCCTGACTTTC
CDR3aa: CASSLVPMDGPSGANVLTF

abundance: NA
j_gene: TRBJ2-3
v_gene: TRBV20-1
len: 16
d_gene: TRBD2
CDR3nt: TGCAGTGCTAGATCCGGACTAGCGGGGAAAGCAGATACGCAGTATTTT
CDR3aa: CSARSGLAGKADTQYF

abundance: NA
j_gene: TRBJ1-5
v_gene: TRBV6-5
len: 15
d_gene: NA
CDR3nt: TGCGCGAGCAGTTACCTACCGGGAAGCAATCAGCCCCAGCATTTT
CDR3aa: CASSYLPGSNQPQHF

abundance: NA
j_gene: TRBJ1-2
v_gene: TRBV11-3
len: 11
d_gene: NA
CDR3nt: TGTGTCAGCAGTTTGGCGTGGGGCTACACCTTC
CDR3aa: CVSSLAWGYTF

abundance: NA
j_gene: TRBJ2-1
v_gene: TRBV20-1
len: 15
d_gene: NA
CDR3nt: TGCAGTGCTCTGGGACCAGCGAGCTCATACAATGAGCAGTTCTTC
CDR3aa: CSALGPASSYNEQFF

abundance: NA
j_gene: TRBJ2-1
v_gene: TRBV20-1
len: 18
d_gene: TRBD2
CDR3nt: TGCAGTGCTAGAGACGGCGGGGGGCTACCGAGGACTTGGGATGAGCAGTTCTTC
CDR3aa: CSARDGGGLPRTWDEQFF

abundance: once
j_gene: TRBJ1-1
v_gene: TRBV6-5
len: 13
d_gene: NA
CDR3nt: TGTGCCAGCAGTAGCATTAGTTCACAGGAAGCTTTCTTT
CDR3aa: CASSSISSQEAFF

abundance: NA
j_gene: TRBJ2-3
v_gene: TRBV24-1
len: 14
d_gene: NA
CDR3nt: TGTGCCACCAGCGAACAGCGACTCACAGATACGCATCATTTT
CDR3aa: CATSEQRLTDTHHF

abundance: NA
j_gene: TRBJ2-5
v_gene: TRBV5-1
len: 13
d_gene: NA
CDR3nt: TGCGCCAGCAGCTTGAGACAACCGTTAGGCCTGTACTTC
CDR3aa: CASSLRQPLGLYF

abundance: medium-sized
j_gene: TRBJ2-2
v_gene: TRBV4-2
len: 18
d_gene: TRBD2
CDR3nt: TGTGCCAGCAGCCAAGAGACTAGCGGGAGGGTGAACACCGGGGAGCTGTTTTTT
CDR3aa: CASSQETSGRVNTGELFF

abundance: NA
j_gene: TRBJ2-7
v_gene: TRBV20-1
len: 13
d_gene: NA
CDR3nt: TGCAGTGCGTATGTAGCTAGCTCCTATGGGCAGTACTTC
CDR3aa: CSAYVASSYGQYF

abundance: NA
j_gene: TRBJ1-2
v_gene: TRBV20-1
len: 12
d_gene: TRBD1
CDR3nt: TGCAGTGCAGCGGGACAGAGTTTTAGCTACACCTTC
CDR3aa: CSAAGQSFSYTF

abundance: NA
j_gene: TRBJ2-2
v_gene: TRBV6-5
len: 15
d_gene: NA
CDR3nt: TGTGCCAGCAGTTATGGCAGGGGACGTGTCGGGGAGCTGTTTTTT
CDR3aa: CASSYGRGRVGELFF

abundance: NA
j_gene: TRBJ1-1
v_gene: TRBV4-1
len: 16
d_gene: NA
CDR3nt: TGCGCCACCAGTAGTGGCCCTACCTCTATCAACACTGAAGCTTTCTTT
CDR3aa: CATSSGPTSINTEAFF